This T cell receptor (beta chain) was recovered during a study of naive and memory T cell subsets. Remarks on this clonotype: Its antigen is not identified.

Regarding the study as a whole: Over 95% of naive TCR sequences appeared only once after error correction, unlike memory subsets.

J lost 5 bases, V lost 4 bases, and 7 bases had no gene match. This CDR3 contains 16 residues. CDR1 LGHDT and CDR2 YNNKEL come from the germline V gene (reference sequence). An equimolar mix of two oligonucleotides served as the beta constant-region primer for TRBC1 and TRBC2. Four rounds of PCR amplified the ligated cDNA using nested alpha and beta constant-region primers plus SP2. An oligonucleotide with the SP2 primer and a 12-nucleotide UMI was ligated to the cDNA 3' end. Via MiXCR, TCRdb re-called the UMI-ligation and nested PCR reads, giving one row per CDR3 protein. Of 100,000 to 150,000 distinct CDR3 sequences listed, 36% are singletons.

This clonotype was obtained from a human donor in good health. Sequencing was done on a sample of central memory CD4+ T cells from blood. This rearrangement joins TRBV3-1 to TRBJ2-5, with 13 positions matching TRBD2. The CDR3 here is CASSRGLAGARETQYF. The CDR3, as DNA: TGTGCCAGCAGCCGAGGACTAGCGGGAGCCCGGGAGACCCAGTACTTC.